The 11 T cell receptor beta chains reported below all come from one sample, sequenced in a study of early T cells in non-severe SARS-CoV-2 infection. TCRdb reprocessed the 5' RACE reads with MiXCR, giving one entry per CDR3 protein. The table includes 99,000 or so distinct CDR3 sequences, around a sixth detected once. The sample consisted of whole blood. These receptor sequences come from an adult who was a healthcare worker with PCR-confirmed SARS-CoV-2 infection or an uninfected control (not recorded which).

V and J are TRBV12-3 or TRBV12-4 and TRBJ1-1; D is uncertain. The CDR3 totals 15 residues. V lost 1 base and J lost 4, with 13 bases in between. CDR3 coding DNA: TGTGCCAGCAGTTTAGGAGACACCCTGGGCACTGAAGCTTTCTTT. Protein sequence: CASSLGDTLGTEAFF.

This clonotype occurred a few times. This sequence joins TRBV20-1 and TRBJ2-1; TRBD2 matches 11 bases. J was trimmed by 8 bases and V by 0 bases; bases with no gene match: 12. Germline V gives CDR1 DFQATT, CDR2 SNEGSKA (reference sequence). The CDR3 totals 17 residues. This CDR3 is CSARDGAGTSGRHEQFF. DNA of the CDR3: TGCAGTGCTAGAGATGGGGCAGGGACTAGCGGTAGGCATGAGCAGTTCTTC.

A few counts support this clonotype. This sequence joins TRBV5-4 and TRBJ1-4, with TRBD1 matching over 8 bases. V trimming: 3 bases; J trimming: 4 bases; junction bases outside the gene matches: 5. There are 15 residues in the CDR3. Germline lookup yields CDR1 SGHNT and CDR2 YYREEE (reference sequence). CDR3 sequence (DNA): TGTGCCAGCAGCTCCGGACAGGGTGGTAATGAAAAACTGTTTTTT. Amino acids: CASSSGQGGNEKLFF.

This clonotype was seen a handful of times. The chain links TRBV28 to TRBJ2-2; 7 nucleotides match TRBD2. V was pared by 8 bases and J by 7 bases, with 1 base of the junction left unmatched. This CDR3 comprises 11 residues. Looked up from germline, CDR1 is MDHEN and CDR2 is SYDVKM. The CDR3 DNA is TGTGCCAGCGGGAGGGTCGGGGAGCTGTTTTTT. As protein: CASGRVGELFF.

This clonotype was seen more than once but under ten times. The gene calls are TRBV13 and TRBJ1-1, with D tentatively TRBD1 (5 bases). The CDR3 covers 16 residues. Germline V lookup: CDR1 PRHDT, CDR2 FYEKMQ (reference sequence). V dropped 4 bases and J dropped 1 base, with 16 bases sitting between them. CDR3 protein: CASSSGRGRANTEAFF. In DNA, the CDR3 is TGTGCCAGCAGCTCGGGGAGGGGCAGGGCGAACACTGAAGCTTTCTTT.

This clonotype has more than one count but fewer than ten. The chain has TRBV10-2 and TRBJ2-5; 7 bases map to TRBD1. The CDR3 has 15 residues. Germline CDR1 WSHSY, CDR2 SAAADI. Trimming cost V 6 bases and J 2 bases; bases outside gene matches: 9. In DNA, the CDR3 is TGCGCCAGCAGATCGACAGGGCGATCACAAGAGACCCAGTACTTC. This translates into CASRSTGRSQETQYF.

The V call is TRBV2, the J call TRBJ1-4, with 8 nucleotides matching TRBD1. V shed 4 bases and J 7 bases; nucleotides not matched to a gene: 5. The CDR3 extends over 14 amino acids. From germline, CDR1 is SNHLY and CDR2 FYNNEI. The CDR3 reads CASSGTGNLEKLFF. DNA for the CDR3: TGTGCCAGCAGTGGGACAGGGAATCTTGAAAAACTGTTTTTT.

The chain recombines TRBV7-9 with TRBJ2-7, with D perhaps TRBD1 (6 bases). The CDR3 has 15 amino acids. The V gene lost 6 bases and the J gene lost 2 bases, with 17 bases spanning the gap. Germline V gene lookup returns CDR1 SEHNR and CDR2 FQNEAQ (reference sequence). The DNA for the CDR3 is TGTGCCAGCAGTCACCGGGACATGAGGACCTACGAGCAGTACTTC. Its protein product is CASSHRDMRTYEQYF.

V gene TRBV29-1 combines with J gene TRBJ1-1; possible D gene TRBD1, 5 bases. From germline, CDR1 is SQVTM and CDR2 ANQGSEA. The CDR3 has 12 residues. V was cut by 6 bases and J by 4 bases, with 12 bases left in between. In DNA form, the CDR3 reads TGCAGCGTGACAGCGGCGGGCACTGAAGCTTTCTTT. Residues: CSVTAAGTEAFF.

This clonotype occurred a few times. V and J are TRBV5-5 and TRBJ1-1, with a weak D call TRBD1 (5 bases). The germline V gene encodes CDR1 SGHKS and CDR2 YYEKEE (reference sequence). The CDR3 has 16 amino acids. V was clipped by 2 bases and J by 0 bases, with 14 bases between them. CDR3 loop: CASSFLSGLMNTEAFF. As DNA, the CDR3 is TGTGCCAGCAGCTTCTTGTCAGGGCTTATGAACACTGAAGCTTTCTTT.

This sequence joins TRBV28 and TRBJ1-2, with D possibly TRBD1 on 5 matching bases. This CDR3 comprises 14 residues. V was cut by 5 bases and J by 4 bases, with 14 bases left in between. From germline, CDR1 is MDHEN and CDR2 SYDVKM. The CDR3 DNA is TGTGCCAGCAGTGGCGGGGCCCAGGCCTATGGCTACACCTTC. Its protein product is CASSGGAQAYGYTF.